This T cell receptor beta chain was recovered during a study of cytomegalovirus exposure and HLA in healthy donors (dated by TCRdb to about 2017). Study-wide context: An earlier analysis of several hundred of the donors reported 276 Gb of sequence data and 117 million unique TCR beta sequences from around 200 million T cells. Roughly 300 gigabases of sequencing data and approximately 91 million unique TCR sequences made up an early release that covered roughly 670 HLA-typed donors. Of the 300 to 500 genotyped donors, roughly 80% were placed in the genetic ancestry cluster associated with self-reported Caucasian donors. The study aimed to test whether signatures of past pathogen exposure could be identified by cataloging public T cell receptors. Using immunosequencing, the study profiled T cell repertoires from roughly 650 subjects and related those repertoires to cytomegalovirus serostatus. In addition to the first cohort of approximately 650 subjects, a separate validation cohort of under 150 different subjects was used. High-throughput TCR immunosequencing, statistical association of individual TCRs with disease status, and machine learning were combined to predict cytomegalovirus infection status. To study patterns of TCR occurrence, a later analysis re-analyzed previously published TCR beta repertoires from more than 550 donors and added high-resolution HLA genotyping. The later analysis used no new phenotypic data to find candidate immune exposures, relying instead on TCR beta sequences and their occurrence across donors. In an earlier analysis of a few hundred of the donors, high-throughput TCR beta sequencing was used to judge whether each TCR beta V gene segment behaved as functional or pseudogenic. Alongside the repertoire data, information on donor age, sex, ethnicity and CMV serostatus was compiled. In a later genetic analysis, genome-wide SNP genotypes for about three fifths of the roughly 670 donors were used, and that subset was treated as a discovery cohort. Every repertoire in the discovery cohort had been generated on one and the same sequencing platform. Class I and class II HLA loci were covered by the typing at four-digit resolution. The number of typed donors differed by locus: about 620-640 for A, B, C, DRB1 and DQB1; 500 to 550 for DQA1; roughly 600 for DPA1; and approximately 450 for DPB1. Four or five DR-DQ haplotypes were treated as single units for association and clustering because of strong linkage in the cohort. Among around 400 genotyped donors of the cohort, an average of about 240,000 unique TCR beta nucleotide sequences were sequenced per donor, around a sixth of them non-productive.

A word on this clone: Its specific antigen is unknown. Qualities for individual bases were not recorded, and no much larger clone is one base off.

Based on the germline V gene, the CDR1 and CDR2 sequences are SGHVS and FNYEAQ. Taken from cysteine to phenylalanine, the CDR3 has 12 residues. The sequence is cut down to CDR3 DNA, 36 bases in frame from base 1. V was cut back by 5 bases and J by 5 bases, leaving a gap of 9 bases between them. The cohort was made up of roughly 670 healthy bone marrow donors. At the time of sampling, all cohort members were nominally healthy, though unrecorded immune exposures were likely present. The donor tested CMV seropositive, placing the donor among the approximately 290 seropositive members of the cohort. Each donor provided a peripheral blood sample, and peripheral blood mononuclear cells were used for TCR beta sequencing. Genomic DNA was extracted from the blood cell samples with the Qiagen DNeasy Blood Extraction Kit. Preparation of the library involved the immunoSEQ multiplex PCR assay. For the multiplex PCR, a mixture combining 60 forward primers for TCR Vbeta segments and 13 reverse primers for TCR Jbeta segments was used. The CDR3 region of rearranged TCR beta genes was amplified from genomic DNA with a multiplex PCR assay. The Illumina HiSeq System was used to sequence the amplified TCR beta libraries as 87-base-pair reads. The published analysis was carried out like this. A later analysis counted about 82 million unique TCR beta chains across the 650 to 700 repertoires, and around 12 million of these chains were shared by at least two donors. To remove PCR and sequencing errors, raw reads were error-corrected and collapsed into unique sequences using a nearest-neighbor algorithm that merged closely related sequences. To assign V, D and J gene segments, CDR3 sequences were aligned to IMGT reference sequences. Each retained sequence needed at least a six-nucleotide match to both a V gene segment and a J gene segment. Rearrangements were called productive when the CDR3 lacked stop codons and stayed in frame with V and J; all others were non-productive. Following IMGT convention, CDR3 was defined as the stretch from the second conserved V-encoded cysteine to the conserved J-encoded phenylalanine. The earlier analysis of about 570 of the donors excluded any sequence lacking an unambiguous match to a single V gene segment. An earlier analysis of around 600 of the donors classified V segments as functional when productive rearrangements were above 56.7% and as segregating when the standard deviation between donors was above 5%. A statistical classification framework was built to diagnose cytomegalovirus status from the catalog of TCR beta chain sequences. In a later analysis, V and J genes were assigned by comparing TCR nucleotide sequences against IMGT/GENE-DB human TR gene sequences. The TCRdist pipeline was used in a later analysis to assign CDR3 sequences and most-parsimonious VDJ recombination scenarios. In a later analysis, each TCR beta chain was defined by its CDR3 amino acid sequence together with its V-gene family, and reads without a unique V-gene family were excluded. In a later analysis, 550 to 650 highly shared, low-generation-probability nucleotide sequences were removed to address suspected cross-contamination and a sequencing artifact. In a later analysis, a clonal expansion index was calculated for each public chain from normalized within-repertoire ranks of inferred template counts. Generation probabilities in a later analysis came from a VDJ recombination model fitted to out-of-frame rearrangements, and those results were checked against IGoR. Hypergeometric tests were used in a later analysis to score TCR-TCR, TCR-HLA and TCR-CMV co-occurrence, with a repertoire-size bias correction applied to the TCR pairs. To estimate false discovery rates, a later analysis permuted the HLA or CMV assignments 20 times. In a later analysis, co-occurring TCRs were grouped with DBSCAN, and TCRdist sequence similarity was added when clustering was performed within HLA-allele-positive subsets. For co-occurrence clustering, repertoires with fewer than 30,000 or more than 120,000 public chains were excluded, along with about five repertoires with anomalous nucleotide sharing. This immuneACCESS table, as held by TCRdb, lists in-frame sequences with V and J called but not all clones. Of the missing ones, under half trace to an unresolved V gene in checked studies; the others have no known cause. V, J and clone size reflect that table, while D and trimming were determined from the DNA. The sample table lists about 160,000 clones, roughly 80% of them with a count of one. The leading ten clones occupy 3% to 4.5% of the sample.

On the study overall, not on this receptor specifically: Correlated functional status among segregating V segments might be attributable to linkage disequilibrium, but an unknown experimental factor could not be ruled out. In this cohort, only TCR beta chains were sequenced, and detectable features were limited by the absence of alpha or paired-chain data. A few of the identified cytomegalovirus-associated TCR beta chains were confirmed in vitro to be specific for cytomegalovirus antigens. Sequencing depth was assumed to be roughly uniform across donors in the presence/absence analyses, though that assumption may not hold. The classifier was reported to diagnose cytomegalovirus status with high specificity and sensitivity in both the original and validation cohorts. A later analysis found that TCR association rates varied across HLA loci, with DRB1 alleles showing the most associated TCRs and HLA-C alleles the fewest. Strong co-occurrence of HLA alleles, especially DR and DQ, made assigning TCR associations to individual alleles difficult. In a later analysis, 15,000 to 20,000 TCR beta sequences were associated with specific HLA alleles at a false discovery rate of 0.05. A later analysis found that HLA-associated TCR beta chains were more clonally expanded and had lower generation probabilities than equally common non-associated chains. A further reported finding was that TCR beta sequences accurately predicted the HLA-A and HLA-B alleles for most subjects in the first cohort. A later genetic analysis associated a missense DCLRE1C variant with V-gene and J-gene trimming of TCR beta chains, and an independent cohort replicated the association. According to a later analysis, parvovirus B19, influenza, CMV and Epstein-Barr virus appeared linked to several top co-occurrence clusters. A cluster of highly shared sequence variants was judged likely to be a technical artifact of the sequencing pipeline. It was suggested by the authors that the approach could potentially be generalized to other disease states and immunological phenotypes. Because counts were too low, about 18 rarely observed V segments, including chromosome 9 orphons, were excluded from the earlier analysis of fewer than 650 of the donors. Broadly in line with IMGT annotations, most TCR beta V segments showed up in productive rearrangements about 87% or about 30% of the time in an earlier analysis of around 550 of the donors. Because some donors lacked HLA typing at each locus, the association tests relied only on the typed subset. Compared with the approximately 670-donor mean, donors in an Asian-associated ancestry cluster had fewer N-insertions in productive TCRs, according to a later genetic analysis. A total of 150 to 200 TCR beta chains were listed by the study as associated with cytomegalovirus. A later analysis found that most CMV-associated TCR beta chains appeared HLA-restricted, with HLA associations seemingly driven largely by CMV exposure. Across donors, most TCR sequences were observed very rarely, whereas some public TCRs were present in many individuals. Some IMGT-functional V segments, including TRBV6-2 and TRBV6-3, could not be distinguished by the 87-base-pair reads and were therefore excluded. Immune exposure information for the cohort was limited to CMV serostatus.

The chain is made from TRBV7-6 and TRBJ2-5; no D segment can be confidently identified. The receptor's source is a man aged 30 to 45 in good health and CMV-seropositive. Specimen: PBMCs. The DNA sequence is as follows: TGTGCCAGCAGCCCCGCCCGGGAGACCCAGTACTTC. The translation is CASSPARETQYF.